A selection of T cell receptor beta chains follows, all from one sample in a study of cytotoxic CD8 clonotypes in ibrutinib-treated CLL. Generated by immunoSEQ multiplex PCR, the TCRdb table keeps only in-frame clones and is missing some. This sample has about 250,000 clones, with 70% found just once. Sequencing was performed on PBMCs, taken after 24 months of ibrutinib treatment. These receptors were collected from a human donor with chronic lymphocytic leukemia. The CDR3 runs from the conserved cysteine through the conserved F or W. Fields, in order: V gene, CDR3 length, clone size, D gene, J gene, CDR3 protein, CDR3 DNA. The D gene is left open where the match is weak. Size is stated for part of the rows, as once, few or many counts, or as a class when the clone is expanded.

TRBV2	15	-	TRBD2	TRBJ2-7	CASSQETSGAYEQYF	TGTGCCAGCAGTCAGGAGACTAGCGGGGCCTACGAGCAGTACTTC
TRBV4-2	18	few	TRBD2	TRBJ2-3	CASSQGLAGVLGTDTQYF	TGTGCCAGCAGCCAAGGACTAGCGGGAGTCCTGGGGACAGATACGCAGTATTTT
TRBV5-1	15	few	-	TRBJ2-2	CASSRGTANTGELFF	TGCGCCAGCAGCCGTGGGACGGCGAACACCGGGGAGCTGTTTTTT
TRBV10-1	14	-	TRBD1	TRBJ1-1	CAKQDRVRETEAFF	TGCGCGAAGCAAGACAGGGTACGGGAGACTGAAGCTTTCTTT
TRBV19	14	-	TRBD1	TRBJ2-3	CASSDGQGVDTQYF	TGTGCCAGTAGTGACGGACAGGGGGTAGATACGCAGTATTTT
TRBV15	17	-	-	TRBJ2-3	CATSLPSDWLSTDTQYF	TGTGCCACCAGCTTACCCTCTGACTGGCTTAGCACAGATACGCAGTATTTT
TRBV5-1	15	-	TRBD2	TRBJ2-1	CASSLSLAGEGEQFF	TGCGCCAGCAGCTTAAGTTTAGCGGGAGAGGGCGAGCAGTTCTTC
TRBV18	15	-	-	TRBJ2-7	CASSPGQGGTYEQYF	TGTGCCAGCTCACCTGGTCAGGGGGGGACCTACGAGCAGTACTTC
TRBV25-1	13	few	-	TRBJ1-2	CASSEYGTYGYTF	TGTGCCAGCAGTGAGTATGGGACATATGGCTACACCTTC
TRBV27	15	few	TRBD1	TRBJ1-4	CASSYRDRAFEKLFF	TGTGCCAGCAGTTACCGGGACAGGGCCTTCGAAAAACTGTTTTTT
TRBV9	16	-	TRBD2	TRBJ2-3	CASSPEGTSGSYTQYF	TGTGCCAGCAGCCCAGAGGGGACTAGCGGGAGTTATACGCAGTATTTT
TRBV19	14	-	-	TRBJ1-1	CASTLTRGDTEAFF	TGTGCCAGTACTCTTACGCGGGGGGACACTGAAGCTTTCTTT
TRBV29-1	11	-	-	TRBJ2-1	CSGGVIGEQFF	TGCAGCGGTGGAGTCATTGGTGAGCAGTTCTTC
TRBV10-3	15	-	TRBD1	TRBJ1-4	CAISDAQGANEKLFF	TGTGCCATCAGTGATGCTCAGGGGGCTAATGAAAAACTGTTTTTT
TRBV10-3	14	-	-	TRBJ2-7	CAISEFRDTREQYF	TGTGCCATCAGTGAATTCCGGGACACGAGGGAGCAGTACTTC
TRBV28	12	-	-	TRBJ2-7	CASSTPAGMQYF	TGTGCCAGCAGCACCCCCGCGGGGATGCAGTACTTC
TRBV2	14	-	TRBD2	TRBJ2-5	CASRELAGAGTQYF	TGTGCCAGCAGGGAGCTAGCGGGAGCTGGGACCCAGTACTTC
TRBV29-1	12	-	TRBD2	TRBJ2-7	CSAAGGSHEQYF	TGCAGCGCTGCGGGCGGGAGCCACGAGCAGTACTTC
TRBV10-2	13	few	-	TRBJ2-7	CASSEYPGPEQYF	TGCGCCAGCAGTGAGTATCCAGGGCCCGAGCAGTACTTC
TRBV7-2	17	-	-	TRBJ2-3	CASSLVGGSAATDTQYF	TGTGCCAGCAGCTTAGTCGGCGGTAGCGCGGCCACAGATACGCAGTATTTT
TRBV11-3	13	-	-	TRBJ2-1	CASSFASYNEQFF	TGTGCCAGCAGCTTCGCCTCCTACAATGAGCAGTTCTTC
TRBV6-5	15	few	-	TRBJ2-1	CASSNRQTAYNEQFF	TGTGCCAGCAGTAATCGACAGACGGCCTACAATGAGCAGTTCTTC
TRBV6-5	14	once	-	TRBJ2-3	CASMAAKSTDTQYF	TGTGCCAGCATGGCAGCGAAGTCCACAGATACGCAGTATTTT
TRBV7-2	13	-	TRBD1	TRBJ2-3	CATKDRGTDTQYF	TGTGCCACCAAGGACAGGGGCACAGATACGCAGTATTTT
TRBV27	14	-	TRBD2	TRBJ2-1	CASSLGLPYNEQFF	TGTGCCAGCAGTTTGGGACTACCCTACAATGAGCAGTTCTTC
TRBV5-1	13	-	-	TRBJ1-1	CASSFREDTEAFF	TGCGCCAGCAGCTTCAGGGAAGACACTGAAGCTTTCTTT
TRBV7-2	15	-	TRBD2	TRBJ2-5	CASSQGTSGTRTQYF	TGTGCCAGCAGCCAGGGGACTAGCGGAACGCGGACCCAGTACTTC
TRBV5-1	12	-	-	TRBJ2-5	CASHEGQETQYF	TGCGCCAGCCACGAGGGCCAAGAGACCCAGTACTTC
TRBV9	14	-	-	TRBJ2-3	CASSESTVPRSQYF	TGTGCCAGCAGCGAGTCGACGGTACCCAGATCGCAGTATTTT
TRBV6-6	15	-	TRBD2	TRBJ2-1	CASSLGLADYNEQFF	TGTGCCAGCAGTTTGGGACTAGCGGACTACAATGAGCAGTTCTTC
TRBV19	16	once	-	TRBJ1-5	CASSIAADYSNQPQHF	TGTGCCAGTAGTATAGCTGCGGACTATAGCAATCAGCCCCAGCATTTT
TRBV9	14	-	-	TRBJ2-3	CASSVEPRRDTQYF	TGTGCCAGCAGCGTAGAACCCAGGAGAGATACGCAGTATTTT
TRBV10-3	13	-	-	TRBJ1-1	CAISGTVNTEAFF	TGTGCCATCAGCGGGACGGTGAACACTGAAGCTTTCTTT
TRBV27	13	-	-	TRBJ1-2	CASSFDSYYGYTF	TGTGCCAGCAGTTTCGACAGCTACTATGGCTACACCTTC
TRBV2	14	-	-	TRBJ2-1	CASGASGKYNEQFF	TGTGCCAGCGGGGCCAGCGGAAAATACAATGAGCAGTTCTTC
TRBV5-6	15	-	TRBD2	TRBJ2-7	CASSLGLSGGYEQYF	TGTGCCAGCAGCTTGGGACTCTCGGGGGGATACGAGCAGTACTTC
TRBV5-4	17	once	-	TRBJ2-1	CASNSLGPADVYNEQFF	TGTGCCAGCAACTCTTTAGGCCCAGCGGACGTATACAATGAGCAGTTCTTC
TRBV2	13	-	-	TRBJ2-1	CASSPRLGNEQFF	TGTGCCAGCAGCCCCCGGCTAGGCAATGAGCAGTTCTTC
TRBV29-1	11	-	-	TRBJ2-4	CSVESRRIQYF	TGCAGCGTTGAGTCCCGGAGGATTCAGTACTTC
TRBV30	13	-	TRBD1	TRBJ1-2	CAWRGQEIYGYTF	TGTGCCTGGAGAGGACAGGAGATTTATGGCTACACCTTC
TRBV7-3	13	-	TRBD1	TRBJ2-7	CASSSGTGRVQYF	TGTGCCAGCAGTTCTGGGACAGGGAGGGTGCAGTACTTC
TRBV7-8	15	few	-	TRBJ1-1	CASSMVGAREFVAFF	TGTGCCAGCAGCATGGTGGGGGCCAGGGAATTCGTAGCTTTCTTT
TRBV5-1	19	few	TRBD1	TRBJ2-1	CASSLAGTGGPSSYNEQFF	TGCGCCAGCAGCTTGGCCGGGACAGGGGGCCCGAGCTCCTACAATGAGCAGTTCTTC
TRBV28	19	-	-	TRBJ1-4	CASSPISRQSVATNEKLFF	TGTGCCAGCAGTCCGATCTCCCGACAAAGTGTTGCAACTAATGAAAAACTGTTTTTT
TRBV7-6	15	-	-	TRBJ2-5	CASSRLPRSGETQYF	TGTGCCAGCAGCCGCCTCCCCCGGAGTGGGGAGACCCAGTACTTC
TRBV30	13	many	TRBD1	TRBJ1-1	CAWRRTGNTEAFF	TGTGCCTGGAGAAGGACAGGGAACACTGAAGCTTTCTTT
TRBV30	13	-	-	TRBJ1-1	CAWSVGENTEAFF	TGTGCCTGGAGTGTAGGGGAGAACACTGAAGCTTTCTTT
TRBV29-1	16	-	-	TRBJ2-1	CSVEGGGGSSYNEQFF	TGCAGCGTTGAAGGGGGAGGCGGATCATCCTACAATGAGCAGTTCTTC
TRBV19	15	-	-	TRBJ1-1	CASSIGNRENTEAFF	TGTGCCAGTAGTATAGGGAACAGGGAGAACACTGAAGCTTTCTTT
TRBV9	13	-	-	TRBJ2-1	CASSVQGRNEQFF	TGTGCCAGCAGCGTACAGGGGAGAAATGAGCAGTTCTTC
TRBV29-1	12	once	-	TRBJ2-5	CSVNGPEETQYF	TGCAGCGTCAACGGCCCGGAAGAGACCCAGTACTTC
TRBV28	14	few	-	TRBJ2-3	CASSLGRSTDTQYF	TGTGCCAGCAGTTTAGGACGGAGCACAGATACGCAGTATTTT
TRBV4-1	16	-	-	TRBJ2-1	CASSQDTYNQLNEQFF	TGCGCCAGCAGCCAAGATACCTATAACCAACTCAATGAGCAGTTCTTC
TRBV7-2	13	few	-	TRBJ2-3	CASSEGGTDTQYF	TGTGCCAGCAGCGAGGGGGGCACAGATACGCAGTATTTT